This passage covers 7 T cell receptor beta chains from one sample sequenced in a study of T cells after yellow fever vaccination (dated by TCRdb to the late 2010s). The intended sense of this specimen's treatment or condition label: live attenuated yellow fever vaccine strain. Libraries were constructed by 5' RACE. Sequencing was carried out with an Illumina HiSeq 2500. The public sequencing data were trimmed at Q25 with fastp and processed into clonotypes with MiXCR by TCRdb, which kept only in-frame beta chains. Identical CDR3 protein sequences are pooled into one entry, listed with their most common genes and DNA. This sample holds under 150,000 distinct CDR3 sequences; more than 6% were observed only once. The ten largest clones capture under 0.95% of the sample. The sample here was CD4+ T cells sorted from PBMCs, taken 5 days after the yellow fever booster vaccination. These TCRs come from a man younger than 45 who received the YFV17D yellow fever vaccine.

This clonotype was detected ten times or more. This chain links TRBV5-1 with TRBJ2-1; 10 bases match TRBD1. Losses at the gene ends were 3 bases for V and 6 bases for J; bases not matched to a gene: 6. The CDR3 is 15 residues long. CDR1 SGHRS and CDR2 YFSETQ come from the germline V gene. This CDR3 is CASSYTGQGGNEQFF. CDR3 bases: TGCGCCAGCAGCTATACAGGACAGGGGGGCAATGAGCAGTTCTTC.

This clonotype was picked up many times. This rearrangement joins TRBV12-3 or TRBV12-4 to TRBJ2-7; possible D gene TRBD1, 6 bases. This CDR3 region has 13 residues. With 8 bases removed from V and 1 base from J, the gap between germline ends came to 12 bases. The CDR3 reads CASRWTDSYEQYF. Written as DNA, the CDR3 is TGTGCCAGCCGTTGGACAGATTCCTACGAGCAGTACTTC.

This clonotype appeared many times. This chain connects TRBV5-1 to TRBJ2-3, with D perhaps TRBD2 (6 bases). Germline loops: CDR1 SGHRS, CDR2 YFSETQ. Trimming removed 2 bases from V and 5 bases from J, with 9 bases in between. This CDR3 comprises 13 residues. CDR3 protein: CASSFLAQDTQYF. CDR3 coding DNA: TGCGCCAGCAGCTTCCTAGCGCAAGATACGCAGTATTTT.

Many counts were recorded for this clonotype. The V and J genes are TRBV29-1 and TRBJ2-1; D possibly corresponds to TRBD1 (5 bases). The V end lost 3 bases, the J end lost 12 bases, and 12 bases lay between the germline ends. Germline assignment: CDR1 SQVTM and CDR2 ANQGSEA. CDR3 length: 11 amino acids. The DNA for the CDR3 is TGCAGCGTTGATGCAGGGCTGGGGCAGTTCTTC. It specifies CSVDAGLGQFF.

This clonotype came up many times. The chain has TRBV7-2 and TRBJ1-2, with D possibly matching TRBD1 (5 bases). This CDR3 is 14 amino acids long. Germline values: CDR1 SGHTA, CDR2 FQGNSA. The V and J ends lost 3 bases and 0 bases respectively, with 8 bases between them. The CDR3 region has the DNA TGTGCCAGCAGCTTGGGACCATCTAACTATGGCTACACCTTC. Protein sequence: CASSLGPSNYGYTF.

The sample holds many counts of this clonotype. The chain uses TRBV12-3 or TRBV12-4 and TRBJ2-3; unclear D gene. This CDR3 has 11 amino acids. Trimming pared 8 bases from V and 5 bases from J, leaving 8 bases between. The CDR3 DNA follows: TGTGCCAGCCTTGTGGGAGATACGCAGTATTTT. The encoded protein is CASLVGDTQYF.

In its sample, this clonotype was seen many times. The rearrangement uses TRBV7-6 and TRBJ2-2; D is ambiguous. The V and J ends lost 6 bases and 1 base respectively, with 9 bases between them. Per germline, CDR1 SGHVS and CDR2 FNYEAQ. This CDR3 has 14 amino acids. This CDR3 is CASRTEWNTGELFF. CDR3 bases: TGTGCCAGCAGGACGGAGTGGAACACCGGGGAGCTGTTTTTT.